This TCR beta chain was captured by sequencing in a study of CD8+ T cells in alopecia areata. Study in general: The tofacitinib course ran for 6 to 18 months and was followed by 6 months off drug.

Reverse transcribed after extraction, RNA yielded cDNA as the sequencing template. The repertoire was sequenced with immunoSEQ multiplex PCR; TCRdb's copy has only in-frame clones and lacks some. The table records about 140,000 clones, 86% of them present only once. Treatment noted: oral pan-JAK inhibitor, 5-10 mg twice daily. CDR3 size: 14 residues. V shed 6 bases and J 6 bases; nucleotides not matched to a gene: 4. Germline CDR1 is MNHEY and CDR2 is SVGAGI. Points on this clone: Its antigen is unknown.

Overall study results and limits: Although TCR sharing was seen in mice, sharing across patients was less clear, possibly for HLA-related reasons. Higher clonality than in normal scalp was seen in lesional scalp, especially alopecia totalis/universalis.

This clonotype was obtained from a human donor with alopecia areata. The chain carries TRBV6-5 and TRBJ1-4; 10 bases agree with TRBD1. The sequences come from CD8+ T cells sorted from blood, collected at week 4, from a patient treated with tofacitinib. CDR3 DNA sequence: TGTGCCAGCAGCGCGGGACAGGGGCATGAAAAACTGTTTTTT. Protein sequence: CASSAGQGHEKLFF.